The clone carrying this T cell receptor (beta chain) was seen a few times. Antigen unknown. The data were obtained in a study of T cells in Graves' hyperthyroidism and ophthalmopathy. General study results and limits: Ophthalmopathy cases were set apart from stable hyperthyroidism by a 13 V-J model. Appearing also in blood were most of the thyroid clonotypes expanded above 0.001.

Each diagnosis was grounded in clinical symptoms, serum thyroxine and TRAb, thyroid ultrasound, and orbital computed tomography. Fresh peripheral blood, around 9.5 ml, yielded the PBMCs. Amplified regions were TCR beta CDR3 sequences from RNA transcripts. HTBI primers were employed in a first-round RT-PCR of the TCR CDR3. TCRdb fed the multiplex PCR reads into MiXCR, producing one record per CDR3 protein. The sample includes fewer than 900,000 distinct CDR3 sequences, roughly a sixth of them seen just once. The sample was blood. The TCR sequence derives from a woman aged 45-65 years with Graves' hyperthyroidism that later progressed to Graves' ophthalmopathy.

The DNA for the CDR3 is TGTGCCAGCAGCTTGGGGACTAGCGGGGGGCTCTACAATGAGCAGTTCTTC. It specifies CASSLGTSGGLYNEQFF. The rearrangement uses TRBV7-3 and TRBJ2-1; 15 nucleotides match TRBD2. V lost 3 bases to trimming and J lost 3 bases; unmatched junction nucleotides: 3. Germline CDR1 SGHTA, CDR2 FQGTGA. This CDR3 contains 17 residues.